The 21 T cell receptor beta chains below all came from one sample that was sequenced in a study of shared clonotypes between healthy human individuals. Generated by immunoSEQ multiplex PCR, the TCRdb table keeps only in-frame clones and is missing some. Counted here are some 2.1 million clones, over 85% occurring once; the ten biggest clones make up under 0.15%. The sequenced sample was naive CD4+ T cells sorted from blood. Documented subset: CD45RA+ positively selected. Every receptor here comes from a man between 18 and 35 years old in good health.

This chain connects TRBV7-2 to TRBJ2-5, with TRBD1 identical over 9 bases. V shed 0 bases and J 9 bases; nucleotides not matched to a gene: 8. The CDR3 sequence is 15 residues long. Germline CDR1 is SGHTA and CDR2 is FQGNSA. The CDR3 bases are TGTGCCAGCAGCTTAGCAACAGGGGGCACGGTACCCCAGTACTTC. Amino acids: CASSLATGGTVPQYF.

V gene TRBV14 combines with J gene TRBJ1-4; D possibly corresponds to TRBD1 (6 bases). Trimming took 4 bases from V and 6 from J, leaving 12 bases between them. This CDR3 comprises 14 residues. Looked up from germline, CDR1 is SGHDN and CDR2 is FVKESK. CDR3 in DNA: TGTGCCAGCAGCCGAGGGACATCAGATGAAAAACTGTTTTTT. Translated, it gives CASSRGTSDEKLFF.

The chain's CDR3 is CASSGGGGISQPQHF. CDR3 nucleotides: TGCGCCAGCAGTGGAGGGGGGGGAATTAGTCAGCCCCAGCATTTT. J is TRBJ1-5 and V is TRBV10-1; D is possibly TRBD1 (6 bases). Germline values: CDR1 WNHNN, CDR2 SYGVQD (reference sequence). V lost 4 bases and J lost 6, with 16 bases in between. This CDR3 is 15 amino acids long.

The gene calls are TRBV4-1 and TRBJ2-5; D is perhaps TRBD1 or TRBD2 (5 bases each). The CDR3 totals 15 residues. Trimming cost V 1 base and J 3 bases, with 12 bases left between them. Germline values: CDR1 MGHRA, CDR2 YSYEKL. Here the CDR3 reads CASSQGSRGKETQYF. In nucleotides, the CDR3 is TGCGCCAGCAGCCAAGGGTCGAGGGGTAAAGAGACCCAGTACTTC.

This chain connects TRBV5-1 to TRBJ1-2; TRBD1 is a possible D gene (6 bases). Germline CDR1 reads SGHRS; CDR2 reads YFSETQ. The CDR3 spans 15 residues. The V gene lost 0 bases and the J gene lost 4 bases, with 13 bases spanning the gap. The CDR3 protein is CASSLAGGQSYGYTF. The CDR3 DNA reads TGCGCCAGCAGCTTGGCCGGTGGACAGAGCTATGGCTACACCTTC.

This chain joins TRBV7-9 and TRBJ2-5; no firm D call. The CDR3 contains 13 residues. Germline V gives CDR1 SEHNR, CDR2 FQNEAQ (reference sequence). Trimming shortened V by 3 bases and J by 5 bases, and 10 bases separated the two germline ends. CDR3 amino acids: CASSFGPPETQYF. In DNA, the CDR3 is TGTGCCAGCAGCTTCGGTCCCCCGGAGACCCAGTACTTC.

About this clone itself: Distinct nucleotide sequences in the sample also encode this CDR3. V usage is TRBV7-6 and J usage is TRBJ2-7; 7 bases fit TRBD1. The length of the CDR3 is 14 residues. The V gene's germline CDR1 is SGHVS and CDR2 FNYEAQ. Germline trimming cut 5 bases from V and 2 bases from J; bases unmatched to any gene: 6. CDR3 bases: TGTGCCAGCAGCCTAGGGCAGGGGGCCTACGAGCAGTACTTC. It codes for CASSLGQGAYEQYF.

The chain links TRBV5-4 to TRBJ1-1; D remains ambiguous. CDR3 length equals 15 residues. Trimming cost V 0 bases and J 0 bases, with 9 bases left between them. Germline V CDR1 and CDR2: SGHNT, YYREEE (reference sequence). CDR3 loop: CASSLGSAMNTEAFF. The CDR3 DNA reads TGTGCCAGCAGCTTGGGCTCAGCGATGAACACTGAAGCTTTCTTT.

J is TRBJ2-2 and V is TRBV18; no firm D call. The CDR3 is 13 amino acids. V lost 3 bases and J 7 bases, leaving 9 bases between the germline ends. Per germline, CDR1 KGHSH and CDR2 LQKENI. CDR3 region: CASSPGANGELFF. CDR3 nucleotide sequence: TGTGCCAGCTCACCGGGTGCAAACGGGGAGCTGTTTTTT.

On this clone: Different DNA sequences within this sample yield the same CDR3. J is TRBJ1-3 and V is TRBV7-2; D remains ambiguous. The CDR3 runs 14 residues. Germline assignment: CDR1 SGHTA and CDR2 FQGNSA. Trimming took off 1 base at V and 0 bases at J, with 4 bases between the two ends. Here the CDR3 reads CASSLGGSGNTIYF. DNA for the CDR3: TGTGCCAGCAGCTTAGGAGGCTCTGGAAACACCATATATTTT.

V usage is TRBV2 and J usage is TRBJ1-6; D is ambiguous. Trimming took off 7 bases at V and 8 bases at J, with 12 bases between the two ends. This CDR3 spans 13 amino acids. The germline CDR1 and CDR2 sequences are SNHLY and FYNNEI. The CDR3 here is CASTRFEDSPLHF. Here the CDR3 DNA reads TGTGCCAGCACCAGGTTTGAGGATTCACCCCTCCACTTT.

In this sample, this clone turned up once. This chain connects TRBV27 to TRBJ2-5, with 7 nucleotides matching TRBD2. The CDR3 runs to 15 residues. The germline CDR1 and CDR2 sequences are MNHEY and SMNVEV (reference sequence). V trimming: 4 bases; J trimming: 2 bases; junction bases outside the gene matches: 7. CDR3 region: CASSSLAGAQETQYF. The CDR3 bases are TGTGCCAGCAGTTCTCTTGCGGGAGCACAAGAGACCCAGTACTTC.

The chain employs TRBV2 and TRBJ2-5; 12 positions match TRBD2. V dropped 6 bases and J dropped 7; count of bases not matched to a gene: 12. Germline V gene data show CDR1 as SNHLY and CDR2 as FYNNEI. The CDR3 is 16 amino acids. In DNA form, the CDR3 reads TGTGCCAGCAGCCCTTTTCTAGCGGGAGGGTCCGGGACCCAGTACTTC. As protein: CASSPFLAGGSGTQYF.

The chain carries TRBV6-6 and TRBJ2-5; D assignment may be TRBD1 or TRBD2 (6 bases each). Germline CDR1 reads MNHNY; CDR2 reads SVGAGI (reference sequence). V was shortened by 0 bases and J by 4 bases, with 12 bases between the two germline ends. The CDR3 sequence is 15 residues long. The CDR3: CASSYSSGALETQYF. CDR3 DNA sequence: TGTGCCAGCAGTTACTCTTCGGGGGCTCTAGAGACCCAGTACTTC.

A word on this clone: The sample has other DNA sequences that encode this CDR3 too. The chain carries TRBV18 and TRBJ2-1, with 13 bases lining up with TRBD2. The junction had 0 bases not matched to a gene; V was cut back by 1 base and J by 0 bases. CDR3 length: 17 residues. Germline CDR1 KGHSH, CDR2 LQKENI. The CDR3 here is CASSPRTSGSSYNEQFF. In DNA form, the CDR3 reads TGTGCCAGCTCACCACGGACTAGCGGGAGCTCCTACAATGAGCAGTTCTTC.

The chain carries TRBV7-8 and TRBJ2-5; D remains unclear. V was clipped by 6 bases and J by 5 bases, with 10 bases between them. The CDR3 runs to 12 residues. Germline CDR1 SGHVS, CDR2 FQNEAQ. The CDR3 DNA reads TGTGCCAGCAGTTTCTATTCGGAGACCCAGTACTTC. As protein: CASSFYSETQYF.

With regard to this clone: The DNA is left out, because the CDR3 cannot be placed on it with certainty; the CDR3 is given as TCRdb lists it. The chain couples TRBV12-1 to TRBJ1-2; the DNA was not used to check the table's D call, TRBD1. TRBV12-1 is an annotated pseudogene. The CDR3 sequence runs 16 residues, both termini included. CDR3 residues: CASSFATGTELYGYTF.

The rearrangement links TRBV30 to TRBJ1-2; unclear D gene. The germline CDR1 and CDR2 sequences are GTSNPN and SVGIG (reference sequence). Trimming cost V 3 bases and J 5 bases, with 10 bases left between them. The CDR3 contains 12 residues. CDR3 bases: TGTGCCTGGAGCGAGGACGTGTATGGCTACACCTTC. It translates to CAWSEDVYGYTF.

Concerning this clone: Other DNA sequences from this sample encode an identical CDR3 as well. The genes are TRBV2 and TRBJ1-1; no clear D. This CDR3 region has 11 residues. Germline V gene data show CDR1 as SNHLY and CDR2 as FYNNEI. The V gene lost 7 bases and the J gene lost 1 base, with 4 bases spanning the gap. The CDR3 bases are TGTGCCAGCATAAGGAACACTGAAGCTTTCTTT. Translation: CASIRNTEAFF.

Points on this clone: A read error may be the cause here, since a much bigger clone is one base away. The sample contains more than one DNA sequence encoding this CDR3. The V gene is TRBV4-1, the J gene TRBJ1-5; TRBD1 is a possible D gene (6 bases). The V gene's germline CDR1 is MGHRA and CDR2 YSYEKL. The CDR3 runs 15 residues. CDR3 amino acids: CASSRTGLGNQPQHF. CDR3 sequence (DNA): TGCGCCAGCAGCCGTACAGGGTTGGGCAATCAGCCCCAGCACTTT.

This rearrangement joins TRBV7-8 to TRBJ2-1; 9 bases map to TRBD1. The J segment lost 9 bases and the V segment lost 1 base, leaving 16 bases of the junction unmatched. Germline V gene sequence: CDR1 SGHVS, CDR2 FQNEAQ. This CDR3 contains 18 residues. The DNA of the CDR3 is TGTGCCAGCAGCTTAGAATGGGGGCTGTACAGGGGGCATAGTGAGCAGTTCTTC. Translation: CASSLEWGLYRGHSEQFF.